This TCR beta chain was identified during a study of blood T cell repertoires in COVID-19. The CDR3 has 12 amino acids. Trimming shortened V by 3 bases and J by 6 bases, and 8 bases separated the two germline ends. Germline lookup yields CDR1 SGHVS and CDR2 FQNEAQ. The table came from immunoSEQ multiplex PCR; TCRdb's copy has only in-frame clones and leaves some out. The sample shows around 100,000 clones, 70% to 90% of them seen only once. The TCR comes from a man aged 50 to 59 in a cohort sampled during active COVID-19. This sequence joins TRBV7-8 and TRBJ1-2; D remains ambiguous. Sequenced material: peripheral blood. As DNA, the CDR3 is TGTGCCAGCAGCTTGGCGGGGAATGGCTACACCTTC. The encoded protein is CASSLAGNGYTF.